Following are 6 T cell receptor beta chains from one sample sequenced in a study of vaccination and CD4 T cells after COVID-19. This sample's treatment: approximately nine-day PBMC culture with coronavirus spike peptide pools or control peptides (ViraFEST assay). The Oncomine TCR Beta short-read assay sequenced DNA from cultured CD4+ T cells. TCRdb passed the PCR reads through MiXCR, listing each CDR3 protein once. This sample has some 17,000 distinct CDR3 sequences; roughly three fifths occur once, and the top ten carry less than 5.5%. Antigens for these TCRs are unknown. The sequences come from CD4+ T cells from blood, cultured in vitro, collected after SARS-CoV-2 vaccination. All receptors derive from a human donor who had recovered from COVID-19.

The chain combines TRBV30 with TRBJ2-7; D call uncertain. There are 12 residues in the CDR3. The V and J ends lost 5 bases and 6 bases respectively, with 14 bases between them. Germline CDR1 is GTSNPN and CDR2 is SVGIG (reference sequence). CDR3 loop: CAWGGVRSEQYF. DNA of the CDR3: TGTGCCTGGGGTGGCGTTCGATCCGAGCAGTACTTC.

The CDR3 nucleotides are TGTGCCAGCAGCTTGGACGATAGCGGTTCACCCCTCCACTTT. It yields the protein CASSLDDSGSPLHF. The chain employs TRBV7-9 and TRBJ1-6; no definite D call. The CDR3 covers 14 residues. The germline V and J ends were trimmed by 3 bases and 9 bases, with 12 bases remaining between them. Germline V lookup: CDR1 SEHNR, CDR2 FQNEAQ (reference sequence).

This chain uses TRBV11-3 with TRBJ2-7, with D possibly matching TRBD2 (6 bases). Per the germline V gene, CDR1 is SGHNT and CDR2 is YENEEA. This CDR3 comprises 16 residues. V dropped 5 bases and J dropped 0 bases, with 17 bases sitting between them. The CDR3 reads CASSAETARGSYEQYF. Here the CDR3 DNA reads TGTGCCAGCAGCGCCGAAACCGCGCGGGGCTCCTACGAGCAGTACTTC.

This chain connects TRBV7-2 to TRBJ1-5; D gene ambiguous. V lost 2 bases, J lost 1 base, and 12 bases lay in between. CDR1 is SGHTA and CDR2 is FQGNSA in the germline V gene. The CDR3 extends over 16 amino acids. CDR3 amino acids: CASSLIGNPSNQPQHF. The DNA for the CDR3 is TGTGCCAGCAGCTTAATCGGGAACCCGAGCAATCAGCCCCAGCATTTT.

This clonotype was detected only a few times. V gene TRBV19 combines with J gene TRBJ1-6; no reliable D call. The length of the CDR3 is 13 residues. Per germline, CDR1 LNHDA and CDR2 SQIVND (reference sequence). The germline V and J ends were trimmed by 5 bases and 10 bases, with 12 bases remaining between them. The CDR3 region has the DNA TGTGCCAGTAGTTCGAGAGACCGGTCACCCCTCCACTTT. Its protein product is CASSSRDRSPLHF.

The CDR3 coding sequence is TGCAGCGGAGGACAGGGGGCCGGGGGCACTGAAGCTTTCTTT. Its protein product is CSGGQGAGGTEAFF. The V call is TRBV20-1, the J call TRBJ1-1, with 11 bases identical to TRBD1. The CDR3 spans 14 residues. Germline CDR1 DFQATT, CDR2 SNEGSKA (reference sequence).